Presented here are 5 T cell receptor beta chains from one specimen sequenced in a study of breast tumors, draining lymph nodes, adjacent tissues. Using its own MiXCR run on the multiplex PCR reads, TCRdb lists one record per CDR3 protein. Here the sample spans 20,000 to 25,000 distinct CDR3 sequences, roughly 30% being singletons. The specimen was breast tumor tissue. These receptors were collected from a female donor with breast cancer. Some clones in this sample may be carry-over from other donors' samples.

Details on this clonotype: The CDR3 end shows no conserved phenylalanine or tryptophan, and so a read error is likely. The CDR3 region has the DNA TGCGCCAGCAGCTCGTCGGACTACGGCTACACCCTC. Translation: CASSSSDYGYTL. The chain has TRBV5-1 and TRBJ1-2; D not resolved. The length of the CDR3 is 12 residues. Germline CDR1 SGHRS, CDR2 YFSETQ.

The CDR3 DNA follows: TGTGCCATCAGGGACAGGGTGAACACTGAAGCTTTCTTT. Its translation is CAIRDRVNTEAFF. The rearrangement links TRBV10-3 to TRBJ1-1; 8 bases map to TRBD1. The J segment lost 0 bases and the V segment lost 6 bases, leaving 0 bases of the junction unmatched. Germline CDR1 reads ENHRY; CDR2 reads SYGVKD. This CDR3 contains 13 residues.

This clonotype was counted many times. The V call is TRBV3-1, the J call TRBJ2-6; D is perhaps TRBD1 (6 bases). The germline V and J ends were trimmed by 4 bases and 2 bases, with 9 bases remaining between them. The CDR3 has 15 residues. Germline CDR1 reads LGHDT; CDR2 reads YNNKEL (reference sequence). CDR3 sequence reads: CASSRTGTGANVLTF. CDR3 DNA sequence: TGTGCCAGCAGCCGAACAGGGACTGGGGCCAACGTCCTGACTTTC.

Only a few counts were recorded for this clonotype. This may come from a read error, since a much larger clone is one base off. The rearrangement links TRBV27 to TRBJ2-7, with D perhaps TRBD2 (5 bases). The CDR3 is made up of 13 amino acids. The germline V gene encodes CDR1 MNHEY and CDR2 SMNVEV (reference sequence). CDR3 coding DNA: TGTGCCAACAGTTTGGGGAGAGCCTACGAGCAGTACTTC. This encodes CANSLGRAYEQYF.

About this clonotype: The junction departs from the called germline gene at one end, perhaps through a read error. The rearrangement links TRBV6-2 or TRBV6-3 to TRBJ1-1, with 8 bases lining up with TRBD1. The V gene's germline CDR1 is MNHEY and CDR2 SVGEGT. CDR3 length: 14 residues. For the CDR3, the DNA is TGTGCCAGCAGCAGGACAGGGCTTGCGGCTGAGGCTTTCTTT. Amino acid sequence: CASSRTGLAAEAFF.